The 22 T cell receptor beta chains presented below share a single source sample, sequenced in a study of untreated major depressive disorder. The table came from immunoSEQ multiplex PCR; TCRdb's copy has only in-frame clones and leaves some out. This sample has tens of thousands of clones, with approximately 92% found just once. Sequences were obtained from CD4+ T cells from PBMCs. Receptors were obtained from a man in his thirties or forties in good health.

The V and J genes are TRBV10-3 and TRBJ2-3; the D gene could be TRBD1 or TRBD2 (5 bases each). V shed 6 bases and J shed 4 bases, with 20 bases lying between them. From germline, CDR1 is ENHRY and CDR2 SYGVKD. The CDR3 spans 16 residues. In DNA, the CDR3 is TGTGCCATCAGCCGAGGGGAACAGACAGTCGCAGATACGCAGTATTTT. This translates into CAISRGEQTVADTQYF.

The chain has TRBV4-3 and TRBJ2-7, with 13 positions matching TRBD2. This CDR3 has 16 residues. CDR1 and CDR2 (germline): LGHNA, YSLEER. Trimming removed 4 bases from V and 5 bases from J; junction bases left unmatched: 8. CDR3 in DNA: TGCGCCAGCAGCCTACTAGCGGGAGGGCCGGGCAACGAGCAGTACTTC. Translating it yields CASSLLAGGPGNEQYF.

The chain recombines TRBV27 with TRBJ2-1; 12 bases are a match to TRBD2. CDR3 length equals 20 residues. Per the germline V gene, CDR1 is MNHEY and CDR2 is SMNVEV (reference sequence). V lost 7 bases and J lost 1; bases outside the gene matches: 17. CDR3 in amino acids: CASIMTLLAGGEGSYNEQFF. In DNA form, the CDR3 reads TGTGCCAGCATCATGACCTTACTAGCGGGAGGAGAGGGGTCCTACAATGAGCAGTTCTTC.

The chain employs TRBV7-2 and TRBJ1-3, with 8 bases aligning to TRBD1. The CDR3 has 15 amino acids. The V gene's germline CDR1 is SGHTA and CDR2 FQGNSA. J lost 4 bases, V lost 5 bases, and 7 bases had no gene match. The CDR3 reads CASSPDRVNGNTIYF. The CDR3 coding sequence is TGTGCCAGCAGCCCGGACAGGGTGAACGGAAACACCATATATTTT.

The genes are TRBV4-1 and TRBJ2-7; 10 nucleotides agree with TRBD1. V lost 4 bases, J lost 1 base, and 22 bases stayed unmatched. There are 21 residues in the CDR3. Germline V gene data show CDR1 as MGHRA and CDR2 as YSYEKL. This chain's CDR3 is CASSRAIPAPMTGGASYEQYF. The CDR3 region has the DNA TGCGCCAGCAGCCGAGCAATCCCGGCCCCCATGACAGGGGGCGCTTCCTACGAGCAGTACTTC.

The genes are TRBV7-3 and TRBJ2-7; D is undetermined. The CDR3 has 13 residues. The V end lost 5 bases, the J end lost 0 bases, and 8 bases lay between the germline ends. Germline CDR1 reads SGHTA; CDR2 reads FQGTGA. The DNA of the CDR3 is TGTGCCAGCAGCCGATGGGCCTCCTACGAGCAGTACTTC. Residues: CASSRWASYEQYF.

This clone was seen more than once but under ten times. The chain uses TRBV7-3 and TRBJ1-2; 9 bases map to TRBD1. Unmatched junction bases numbered 8, after V lost 5 bases and J lost 7 bases. The CDR3 is made up of 14 amino acids. Germline CDR1 SGHTA, CDR2 FQGTGA. CDR3 DNA sequence: TGTGCCAGCAGCCCTCAGACAGGGGGAGGTGGCTACACCTTC. It yields the protein CASSPQTGGGGYTF.

V is TRBV19 and J is TRBJ2-1; 11 bases match TRBD2. The V gene end was trimmed by 5 bases and the J gene end by 9 bases; junction bases not matched to a gene: 12. Germline-derived CDR1 and CDR2 are LNHDA and SQIVND (reference sequence). This CDR3 comprises 16 residues. The CDR3 DNA is TGTGCCAGTAGTCCTGAGGTAGCGGGAGGGACAAGTGAGCAGTTCTTC. Residues: CASSPEVAGGTSEQFF.

CDR3 DNA: TGTGCCAGCAGGCTAGGGCGCTCCTACGAGCAGTACTTC. This codes for CASRLGRSYEQYF. The chain is built from TRBV27 and TRBJ2-7, with D hard to call. The germline gives CDR1 MNHEY, CDR2 SMNVEV (reference sequence). The V end lost 6 bases, the J end lost 0 bases, and 9 bases lay between the germline ends. The CDR3 covers 13 residues.

V usage is TRBV5-4 and J usage is TRBJ1-1, with 7 nucleotides matching TRBD1. Germline values: CDR1 SGHNT, CDR2 YYREEE (reference sequence). CDR3 length: 13 amino acids. Trimming removed 9 bases from V and 1 base from J; junction bases left unmatched: 6. The CDR3 nucleotides read TGTGCCACGAGGGGGCAGGGGAACACTGAAGCTTTCTTT. It is translated as CATRGQGNTEAFF.

This sequence joins TRBV30 and TRBJ1-2; maybe TRBD1 (5 bases). The germline V and J ends were trimmed by 3 bases and 4 bases, with 15 bases remaining between them. CDR3 size: 14 residues. The germline gives CDR1 GTSNPN, CDR2 SVGIG (reference sequence). CDR3: CAWRGTVEGYGYTF. DNA of the CDR3: TGTGCCTGGAGGGGGACTGTCGAGGGCTATGGCTACACCTTC.

This chain uses TRBV4-1 with TRBJ2-5; D could derive from TRBD1 or TRBD2 (6 bases each). This CDR3 has 19 amino acids. Germline lookup yields CDR1 MGHRA and CDR2 YSYEKL. V shed 0 bases and J shed 6 bases, with 26 bases lying between them. The CDR3 DNA follows: TGCGCCAGCAGCCAAGATCCCCCGGGGGCGAGAGGTAGTTCGAAGACCCAGTACTTC. Protein: CASSQDPPGARGSSKTQYF.

The chain employs TRBV5-6 and TRBJ2-3, with D perhaps matching TRBD2 (5 bases). The CDR3 is 15 amino acids. Deletions cut 6 bases from V and 2 bases from J, with 16 bases between. In germline, CDR1 is SGHDT, CDR2 YYEEEE. CDR3: CASTRLSLYTDTQYF. CDR3 sequence (DNA): TGTGCCAGCACTCGACTATCCCTATACACAGATACGCAGTATTTT.

In nucleotides, the CDR3 is TGTGCCAGCAGCTTGGGACTAGCGGGAGGTGGGGAGACCCAGTACTTC. It encodes CASSLGLAGGGETQYF. This chain connects TRBV11-3 to TRBJ2-5; TRBD2 agrees at 15 bases. Trimming took 3 bases from V and 5 from J; bases not matched to a gene: 4. This CDR3 contains 16 residues. The germline gives CDR1 SGHNT, CDR2 YENEEA. The whole variable domain, filled in from reference TRBV11-3 and TRBJ2-5, reads EAGVVQSPRYKIIEKKQPVAFWCNPISGHNTLYWYLQNLGQGPELLIRYENEEAVDDSQLPKDRFSAERLKGVDSTLKIQPAELGDSAVYLCASSLGLAGGGETQYFGPGTRLLVL.

This chain links TRBV6-6 with TRBJ2-7; no reliable D call. The CDR3 is 11 residues long. The ends were cut back, 0 bases at V and 5 bases at J, with 2 bases in the middle. Germline V lookup: CDR1 MNHNY, CDR2 SVGAGI (reference sequence). CDR3 coding DNA: TGTGCCAGCAGTTACTCGAACGAGCAGTACTTC. This translates into CASSYSNEQYF.

The chain joins TRBV20-1 to TRBJ2-1; D gene uncertain. V lost 1 base and J 6 bases, leaving 4 bases between the germline ends. This CDR3 has 11 residues. Germline values: CDR1 DFQATT, CDR2 SNEGSKA (reference sequence). The CDR3 coding sequence is TGCAGTGCTAGAGGGGGCAATGAGCAGTTCTTC. This codes for CSARGGNEQFF.

The rearrangement links TRBV6-5 to TRBJ2-1, with TRBD2 matching 12 bases. V lost 4 bases to trimming and J lost 3 bases; unmatched junction nucleotides: 4. The germline V gene encodes CDR1 MNHEY and CDR2 SVGAGI. The CDR3 covers 16 residues. The CDR3, as DNA: TGTGCCAGCAGTTCCACTAGCGGGAGGTTCTACAATGAGCAGTTCTTC. Translating it yields CASSSTSGRFYNEQFF.

This rearrangement joins TRBV4-1 to TRBJ1-1; D remains unclear. Per the germline V gene, CDR1 is MGHRA and CDR2 is YSYEKL. Trimming removed 4 bases at V and 1 base at J, with 13 bases between. The CDR3 is made up of 15 amino acids. Written as DNA, the CDR3 is TGCGCCAGCAGCCCCCGCCTAGGGCGGAACACTGAAGCTTTCTTT. This translates into CASSPRLGRNTEAFF.

V and J are TRBV6-1 and TRBJ1-1; D call uncertain. With 2 bases removed from V and 0 bases from J, the gap between germline ends came to 7 bases. The CDR3 loop spans 14 amino acids. Germline V gene sequence: CDR1 MNHNS, CDR2 SASEGT. The CDR3 DNA is TGTGCCAGCAGTGAACGGGGATTGAACACTGAAGCTTTCTTT. As protein: CASSERGLNTEAFF.

The V call is TRBV5-4, the J call TRBJ1-3; 7 bases line up with TRBD1. Germline trimming cut 0 bases from V and 3 bases from J; bases unmatched to any gene: 9. The CDR3 covers 17 residues. Germline CDR1 and CDR2: SGHNT and YYREEE (reference sequence). The CDR3 sequence is CASSLAGAGGDGNTIYF. The CDR3 DNA is TGTGCCAGCAGCTTGGCCGGGGCAGGGGGTGATGGAAACACCATATATTTT.

V and J are TRBV6-1 and TRBJ1-1, with TRBD1 as a possible D gene (6 bases). This CDR3 region has 14 residues. Trimming took 6 bases from V and 0 from J, leaving 11 bases between them. The V gene's germline CDR1 is MNHNS and CDR2 SASEGT. The chain's CDR3 is CASRGDIMNTEAFF. CDR3 nucleotides: TGTGCCAGCAGGGGGGACATTATGAACACTGAAGCTTTCTTT.

In DNA form, the CDR3 reads TGTGCCAGCAGCTTAGAGGTGTGGAACACCGGGGAGCTGTTTTTT. Protein: CASSLEVWNTGELFF. The chain is built from TRBV11-2 and TRBJ2-2; D gene unclear. This CDR3 spans 15 amino acids. Trimming shortened V by 0 bases and J by 1 base, and 6 bases separated the two germline ends. Looked up from germline, CDR1 is SGHAT and CDR2 is FQNNGV.